Listed below are T cell receptor beta chains from one sample, sequenced in a study of PD-1 blockade in classical Hodgkin lymphoma. TCRdb's copy holds only in-frame clones and misses some; the assay was immunoSEQ multiplex PCR. The sample shows 11,000 to 15,000 clones, 80% to 90% of them seen only once. The sequencing here drew on peripheral blood mononuclear cells (PBMCs), taken before the second cycle of nivolumab. These TCRs come from a human donor with classical Hodgkin lymphoma. Both conserved end residues are trimmed from each CDR3. The order of the fields is J gene, V gene, CDR3 protein.

TRBJ1-4,TRBV10-3,AISEMGPQNEKLF
TRBJ1-1,TRBV4-1,ASSTRTENTEAF
TRBJ2-7,TRBV19,ASSSSHYEQY
TRBJ2-4,TRBV6-6,ASRDREGRIQY
TRBJ2-1,TRBV9,ASSVRRESSYNEQF
TRBJ1-2,TRBV2,ASSEARISSGYT
TRBJ1-1,TRBV29-1,SVLGVGNTEAF
TRBJ1-3,TRBV7-9,ASSLGALRSAGNTIY
TRBJ1-4,TRBV2,ASSITRTVLNEKLF
TRBJ1-2,TRBV7-3,ASSPGGGGYT
TRBJ1-2,TRBV14,ASSHTGGAYGYT
TRBJ2-1,TRBV13,ASSLGRSENLYNEQF
TRBJ1-1,TRBV7-8,ASSLEVSAGNTEAF
TRBJ2-5,TRBV18,ASSLGTGQETQY
TRBJ2-7,TRBV5-4,ASSLVGGANEQY
TRBJ2-7,TRBV10-3,AISSDTNYEQY